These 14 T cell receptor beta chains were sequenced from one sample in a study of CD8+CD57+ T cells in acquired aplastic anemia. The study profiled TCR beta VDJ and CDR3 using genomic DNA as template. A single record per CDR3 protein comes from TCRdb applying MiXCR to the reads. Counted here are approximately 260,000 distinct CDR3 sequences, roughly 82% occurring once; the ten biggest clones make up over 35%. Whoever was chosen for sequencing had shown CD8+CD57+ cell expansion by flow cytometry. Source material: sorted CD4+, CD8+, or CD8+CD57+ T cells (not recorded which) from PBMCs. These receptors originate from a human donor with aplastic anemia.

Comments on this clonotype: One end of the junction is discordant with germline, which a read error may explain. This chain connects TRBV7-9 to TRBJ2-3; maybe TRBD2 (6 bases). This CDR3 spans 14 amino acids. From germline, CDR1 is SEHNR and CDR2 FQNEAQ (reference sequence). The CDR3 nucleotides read TGTGCCAGCAGCCGGGCGGGGAATGAGCAGATGCACGGGTTT. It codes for CASSRAGNEQMHGF.

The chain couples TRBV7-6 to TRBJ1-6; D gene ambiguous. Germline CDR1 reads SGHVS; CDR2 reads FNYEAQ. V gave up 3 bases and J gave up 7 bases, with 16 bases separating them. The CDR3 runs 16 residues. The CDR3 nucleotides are TGTGCCAGCAGCTTGGCGGAGGGCGGTACGAATTCACCCCTCCACTTT. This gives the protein CASSLAEGGTNSPLHF. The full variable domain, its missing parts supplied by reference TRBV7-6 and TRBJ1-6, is GAGVSQSPRYKVTKRGQDVALRCDPISGHVSLYWYRQALGQGPEFLTYFNYEAQQDKSGLPNDRFSAERPEGSISTLTIQRTEQRDSAMYRCASSLAEGGTNSPLHFGNGTRLTVT.

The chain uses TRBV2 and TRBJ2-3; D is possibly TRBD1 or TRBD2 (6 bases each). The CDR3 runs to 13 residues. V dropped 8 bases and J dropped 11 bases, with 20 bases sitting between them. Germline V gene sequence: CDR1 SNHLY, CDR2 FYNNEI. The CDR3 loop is CASGDGGTIRQYF. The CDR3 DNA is TGTGCCAGCGGGGACGGGGGCACAATAAGGCAGTATTTT.

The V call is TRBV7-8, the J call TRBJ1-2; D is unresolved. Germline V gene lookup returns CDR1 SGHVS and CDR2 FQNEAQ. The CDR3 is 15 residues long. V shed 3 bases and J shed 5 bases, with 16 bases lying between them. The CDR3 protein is CASSFSRGVVYGYTF. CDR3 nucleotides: TGTGCCAGCAGCTTTTCACGCGGGGTCGTATATGGCTACACCTTC.

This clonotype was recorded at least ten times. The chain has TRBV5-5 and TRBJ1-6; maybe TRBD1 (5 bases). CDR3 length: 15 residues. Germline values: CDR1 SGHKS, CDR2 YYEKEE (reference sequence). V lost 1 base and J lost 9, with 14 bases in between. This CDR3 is CASSLFGAIGSPLHF. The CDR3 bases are TGTGCCAGCAGCTTGTTCGGGGCAATAGGTTCACCCCTCCACTTT.

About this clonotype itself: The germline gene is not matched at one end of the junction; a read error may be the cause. CDR3 protein: CASSSAQGDYAQYF. CDR3 sequence (DNA): TGTGCCAGCAGCTCCGCACAGGGTGACTACGCGCAGTACTTC. The V and J genes are TRBV7-9 and TRBJ2-7; D might be TRBD1 (6 bases). The CDR3 is 14 amino acids. Germline values: CDR1 SEHNR, CDR2 FQNEAQ (reference sequence).

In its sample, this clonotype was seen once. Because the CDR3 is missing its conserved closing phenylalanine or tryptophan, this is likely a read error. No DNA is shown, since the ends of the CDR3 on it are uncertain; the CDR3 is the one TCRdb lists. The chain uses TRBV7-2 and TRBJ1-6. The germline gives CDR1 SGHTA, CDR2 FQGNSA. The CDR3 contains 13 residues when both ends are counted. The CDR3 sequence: CASSAGSGSPRHD.

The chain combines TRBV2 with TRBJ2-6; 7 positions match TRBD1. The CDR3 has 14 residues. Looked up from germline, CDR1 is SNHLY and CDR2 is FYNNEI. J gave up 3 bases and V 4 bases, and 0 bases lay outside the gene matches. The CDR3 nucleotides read TGTGCCAGCAGTGGGACAGGTGGGGCCAACGTCCTGACTTTC. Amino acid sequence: CASSGTGGANVLTF.

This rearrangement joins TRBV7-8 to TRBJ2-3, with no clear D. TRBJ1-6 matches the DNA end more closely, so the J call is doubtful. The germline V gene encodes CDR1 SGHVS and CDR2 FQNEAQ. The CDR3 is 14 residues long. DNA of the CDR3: TGTGCCAGCAGACTGGCAGGAGGAAATTCACCCCTCCACTTT. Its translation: CASRLAGGNSPLHF.

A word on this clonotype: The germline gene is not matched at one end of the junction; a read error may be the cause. The CDR3 nucleotides read TGTGCCAGTAGCATGGAGGGCGGATCCAACAATAAGCAGTACTTT. Residues: CASSMEGGSNNKQYF. The rearrangement uses TRBV19 and TRBJ2-3, with TRBD2 as a possible D gene (6 bases). Germline V gene data show CDR1 as LNHDA and CDR2 as SQIVND (reference sequence). The CDR3 is made up of 15 amino acids. Looking up the rest from reference TRBV19 and TRBJ2-3 gives the full variable domain: DGGITQSPKYLFRKEGQNVTLSCEQNLNHDAMYWYRQDPGQGLRLIYYSQIVNDFQKGDIAEGYSVSREKKESFPLTVTSAQKNPTAFYLCASSMEGGSNNKQYFGPGTRLTVL.

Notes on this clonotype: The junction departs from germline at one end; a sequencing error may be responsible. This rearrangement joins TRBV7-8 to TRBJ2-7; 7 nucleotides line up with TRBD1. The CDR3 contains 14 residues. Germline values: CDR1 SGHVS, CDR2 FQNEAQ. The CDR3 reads CASSFDTDGTALSF. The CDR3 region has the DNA TGTGCCAGCAGCTTTGATACAGACGGGACAGCCCTTTCCTTC.

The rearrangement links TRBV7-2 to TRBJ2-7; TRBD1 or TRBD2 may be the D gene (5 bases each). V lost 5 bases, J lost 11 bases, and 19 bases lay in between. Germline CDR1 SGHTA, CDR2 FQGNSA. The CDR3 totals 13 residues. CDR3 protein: CASSPGPNYAEYV. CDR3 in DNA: TGTGCCAGCAGCCCGGGGCCTAACTACGCAGAGTACGTC.

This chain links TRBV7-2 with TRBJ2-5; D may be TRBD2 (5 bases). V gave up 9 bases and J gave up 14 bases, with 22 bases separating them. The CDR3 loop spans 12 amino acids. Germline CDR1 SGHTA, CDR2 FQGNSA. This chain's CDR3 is CARQLAGETDYF. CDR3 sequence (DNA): TGTGCCAGACAGTTGGCTGGGGAGACCGACTACTTC.

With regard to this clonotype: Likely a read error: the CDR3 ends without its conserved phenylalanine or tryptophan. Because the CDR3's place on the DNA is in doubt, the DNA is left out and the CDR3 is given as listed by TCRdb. CDR3 loop: CASREGGRQAGNI. The V call is TRBV9, the J call TRBJ2-3; the DNA was not used to check the table's D call, TRBD1. The germline V gene has CDR1 SGDLS and CDR2 YYNGEE. The CDR3 contains 13 residues when both ends are counted.